These 18 T cell receptor beta chains came from one sample sequenced in a study of EBV T-cell therapy then PD-1 blockade in nasopharyngeal carcinoma. TCRdb's copy holds only in-frame clones and misses some; the assay was immunoSEQ multiplex PCR. Here the sample spans around 19,000 clones, about 88% being singletons. These receptors have no identified antigens. Time point of the sample: 266 days after commencement of treatment, after nivolumab therapy. Treatment specified: AdE1-LMPpoly-expanded autologous EBV-specific T-cell therapy followed by anti-PD-1 nivolumab. Sequences were derived from CD8+ T cells from blood, sampled at roughly day 250 from a patient whose treatment included autologous EBV-specific T cells and nivolumab. All receptors derive from a man between 40 and 49 years old with nasopharyngeal carcinoma.

A note on this clone: Germline and junction disagree at one end, which may indicate a read error. This rearrangement joins TRBV7-9 to TRBJ2-2; 7 nucleotides align to TRBD2. The CDR3 is 15 amino acids. The germline CDR1 and CDR2 sequences are SEHNR and FQNEAQ (reference sequence). The CDR3 nucleotides are TGTGCCAGCGGCTTAGCGCCGGGGGGAGCCGGGGAGCTGTTTTTT. Its translation: CASGLAPGGAGELFF. Using reference TRBV7-9 and TRBJ2-2 for the parts outside the CDR3, the full variable domain is DTGVSQNPRHKITKRGQNVTFRCDPISEHNRLYWYRQTLGQGPEFLTYFQNEAQLEKSRLLSDRFSAERPKGSFSTLEIQRTEQGDSAMYLCASGLAPGGAGELFFGEGSRLTVL.

V usage is TRBV4-1 and J usage is TRBJ1-6, with D perhaps TRBD1 (5 bases). Germline CDR1 MGHRA, CDR2 YSYEKL. V lost 2 bases, J lost 5 bases, and 13 bases lay in between. The CDR3 sequence is 16 residues long. DNA for the CDR3: TGCGCCAGCAGCCAAAGGGTGACAGCTGATAATTCACCCCTCCACTTT. Translation gives CASSQRVTADNSPLHF.

The rearrangement links TRBV21-1 to TRBJ2-7; the D call of TRBD1 is as the table states it, not checked on the DNA. TRBV21-1 is described as a pseudogene. The CDR3 is 15 residues long. The DNA of the CDR3 is TGTGCCAGCTACCCCAGCTCAGGGGGGACCTACGAGCAGTACTTC. It yields the protein CASYPSSGGTYEQYF.

V gene TRBV6-2 or TRBV6-3 combines with J gene TRBJ1-3, with D maybe TRBD1 (5 bases). Per germline, CDR1 MNHEY and CDR2 SVGEGT. The CDR3 has 16 amino acids. The ends were cut back, 2 bases at V and 0 bases at J, with 11 bases in the middle. The CDR3, as DNA: TGTGCCAGCAGTTACCCCCTTAGGGGCTCTGGAAACACCATATATTTT. This sequence encodes CASSYPLRGSGNTIYF.

This clone occurred once. This chain joins TRBV9 and TRBJ1-3; 7 bases match TRBD1. Germline V lookup: CDR1 SGDLS, CDR2 YYNGEE. V gave up 0 bases and J gave up 1 base; unmatched junction bases: 7. This CDR3 is built from 17 residues. CDR3 region: CASSVGLGGISGNTIYF. CDR3 sequence (DNA): TGTGCCAGCAGCGTAGGGTTAGGGGGCATTTCTGGAAACACCATATATTTT. The whole variable domain, remainder taken from reference TRBV9 and TRBJ1-3, is DSGVTQTPKHLITATGQRVTLRCSPRSGDLSVYWYQQSLDQGLQFLIQYYNGEERAKGNILERFSAQQFPDLHSELNLSSLELGDSALYFCASSVGLGGISGNTIYFGEGSWLTVV.

This clone was found many times. This chain uses TRBV7-6 with TRBJ2-2; 7 bases match TRBD1. V lost 4 bases, J lost 3 bases, and 8 bases stayed unmatched. Germline loops: CDR1 SGHVS, CDR2 FNYEAQ. There are 16 residues in the CDR3. The CDR3 DNA is TGTGCCAGCAGCTCTATAGACAGGGTGGACACCGGGGAGCTGTTTTTT. Translating it yields CASSSIDRVDTGELFF.

V is TRBV12-3 or TRBV12-4 and J is TRBJ2-5; possibly TRBD1 for D (6 bases). CDR3 length equals 13 residues. V was shortened by 4 bases and J by 9 bases, with 15 bases between the two germline ends. The chain's CDR3 is CASSSPTGPSQYF. The CDR3 DNA is TGTGCCAGCAGTTCCCCTACAGGGCCGTCCCAGTACTTC.

The chain is built from TRBV12-3 or TRBV12-4 and TRBJ2-7; D gene ambiguous. The CDR3 covers 12 residues. Deletions cut 5 bases from V and 6 bases from J, with 11 bases between. CDR3: CASSIIEAEQYF. CDR3 bases: TGTGCCAGCAGTATTATAGAGGCCGAGCAGTACTTC.

The chain joins TRBV6-1 to TRBJ2-7, with D possibly matching TRBD1 (6 bases). The CDR3 runs 14 residues. Germline CDR1 reads MNHNS; CDR2 reads SASEGT. The V end lost 3 bases, the J end lost 2 bases, and 11 bases lay between the germline ends. CDR3 bases: TGTGCCAGCAGTGACAGGGGATCAACCTACGAGCAGTACTTC. The encoded protein is CASSDRGSTYEQYF.

The J gene is TRBJ1-4, the V gene TRBV6-1; TRBD1 is a possible D gene (5 bases). Germline CDR1 reads MNHNS; CDR2 reads SASEGT. This CDR3 is built from 15 residues. V was pared by 0 bases and J by 2 bases, with 7 bases between. CDR3 in DNA: TGTGCCAGCAGTGAAGCTTCAGGGACTAATGAAAAACTGTTTTTT. Encoded protein: CASSEASGTNEKLFF.

The chain carries TRBV5-6 and TRBJ2-7; no firm D call. Germline CDR1 reads SGHDT; CDR2 reads YYEEEE. The CDR3 spans 14 residues. V was trimmed by 0 bases and J by 2 bases, leaving 9 bases between them. The CDR3 sequence: CASSLGVLAYEQYF. The CDR3, as DNA: TGTGCCAGCAGCTTGGGAGTCCTAGCCTACGAGCAGTACTTC.

V gene TRBV19 combines with J gene TRBJ2-5; a weak D match, TRBD2 (6 bases). The CDR3 is 16 amino acids. Trimming took off 3 bases at V and 4 bases at J, with 18 bases between the two ends. Per the germline V gene, CDR1 is LNHDA and CDR2 is SQIVND (reference sequence). CDR3 coding DNA: TGTGCCAGTAGTATGACCCTCGGGGGTCCAAGAGAGACCCAGTACTTC. It encodes CASSMTLGGPRETQYF.

V is TRBV6-4 and J is TRBJ1-2; D gene uncertain. The CDR3 loop spans 14 amino acids. Germline lookup yields CDR1 MRHNA and CDR2 SNTAGT. Between the trimmed V and J ends, which lost 3 bases and 8 bases, there was a span of 16 bases. The CDR3, as DNA: TGTGCCAGCAGTGATGTATCTAGGAGAGAGGGCTACACCTTC. Its translation is CASSDVSRREGYTF.

Here the CDR3 reads CASRGDRGRQAFF. CDR3 DNA sequence: TGTGCCAGCAGGGGGGACAGGGGACGGCAAGCTTTCTTT. The chain employs TRBV12-3 or TRBV12-4 and TRBJ1-1; 10 bases line up with TRBD1. With 6 bases clipped from V and 9 bases from J, the junction kept 7 bases outside the gene matches. The CDR3 sequence is 13 residues long.

The rearrangement links TRBV18 to TRBJ1-1; D remains unclear. Germline V gene data show CDR1 as KGHSH and CDR2 as LQKENI. The V end lost 4 bases, the J end lost 4 bases, and 7 bases lay between the germline ends. This CDR3 comprises 12 residues. CDR3 in DNA: TGTGCCAGCTCACGGTTGGGCACTGAAGCTTTCTTT. It specifies CASSRLGTEAFF.

This sequence joins TRBV13 and TRBJ1-2; no clear D gene. V shed 1 base and J shed 6 bases, with 12 bases lying between them. This CDR3 contains 14 residues. CDR1 PRHDT and CDR2 FYEKMQ come from the germline V gene (reference sequence). The CDR3 nucleotides are TGTGCCAGCAGCTTAGTTCGACGGGGAGATGGCTACACCTTC. Translation: CASSLVRRGDGYTF. The full variable domain, in which reference TRBV13 and TRBJ1-2 provide the parts outside the CDR3, is AAGVIQSPRHLIKEKRETATLKCYPIPRHDTVYWYQQGPGQDPQFLISFYEKMQSDKGSIPDRFSAQQFSDYHSELNMSSLELGDSALYFCASSLVRRGDGYTFGSGTRLTVV.

This chain links TRBV27 with TRBJ2-2; D may be TRBD1 (5 bases). The germline V gene has CDR1 MNHEY and CDR2 SMNVEV (reference sequence). This CDR3 is 14 amino acids long. V lost 3 bases and J lost 7, with 12 bases in between. In nucleotides, the CDR3 is TGTGCCAGCAGTTTCAGGGTTTTAGACGGGGAGCTGTTTTTT. Residues: CASSFRVLDGELFF.

The chain joins TRBV7-3 to TRBJ2-6; TRBD2 aligns across 7 bases. The CDR3 extends over 16 amino acids. Trimming took 9 bases from V and 4 from J; bases not matched to a gene: 12. The germline gives CDR1 SGHTA, CDR2 FQGTGA. The CDR3 protein is CARWKRGVGGANVLTF. The CDR3 nucleotides are TGTGCCAGATGGAAGCGGGGAGTGGGAGGGGCCAACGTCCTGACTTTC.